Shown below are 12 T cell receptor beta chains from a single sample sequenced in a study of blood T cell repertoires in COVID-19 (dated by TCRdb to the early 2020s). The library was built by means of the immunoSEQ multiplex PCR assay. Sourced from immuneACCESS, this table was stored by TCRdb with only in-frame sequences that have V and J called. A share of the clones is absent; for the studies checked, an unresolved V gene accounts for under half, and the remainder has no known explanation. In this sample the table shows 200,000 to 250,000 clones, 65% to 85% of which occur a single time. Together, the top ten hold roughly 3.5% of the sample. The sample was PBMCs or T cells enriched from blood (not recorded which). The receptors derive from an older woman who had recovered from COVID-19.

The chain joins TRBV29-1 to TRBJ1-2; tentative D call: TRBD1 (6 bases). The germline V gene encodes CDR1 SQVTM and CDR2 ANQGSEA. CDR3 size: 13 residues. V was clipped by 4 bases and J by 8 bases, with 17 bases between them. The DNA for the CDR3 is TGCAGCGTTGTGGTTCAAGGGGGGGAGGGCTACACCTTC. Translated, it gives CSVVVQGGEGYTF.

CDR3 in amino acids: CASSRDVAGNEQYF. The CDR3 coding sequence is TGTGCCAGCAGCCGCGACGTAGCGGGAAACGAGCAGTACTTC. The V and J genes are TRBV3-1 (or the pseudogene TRBV3-2) and TRBJ2-7; 8 bases are shared with TRBD2. The V gene's germline CDR1 is LGHDT and CDR2 YNNKEL (reference sequence). The CDR3 runs to 14 residues. The J segment lost 5 bases and the V segment lost 4 bases, leaving 7 bases of the junction unmatched.

As DNA, the CDR3 is TGTGCCAGCAGCCGGATACTAGGGAACACAGATACGCAGTATTTT. Its protein product is CASSRILGNTDTQYF. The chain recombines TRBV5-8 with TRBJ2-3; a possible D gene is TRBD2 (5 bases). CDR1 is SGHTS and CDR2 is YDEGEE in the germline V gene. CDR3 length equals 15 residues. V lost 4 bases and J 2 bases, leaving 14 bases between the germline ends.

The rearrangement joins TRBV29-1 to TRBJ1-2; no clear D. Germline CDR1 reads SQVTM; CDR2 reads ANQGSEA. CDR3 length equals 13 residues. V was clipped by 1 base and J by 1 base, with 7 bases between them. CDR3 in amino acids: CSVEAGINYGYTF. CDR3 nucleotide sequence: TGCAGCGTTGAAGCCGGTATTAACTATGGCTACACCTTC.

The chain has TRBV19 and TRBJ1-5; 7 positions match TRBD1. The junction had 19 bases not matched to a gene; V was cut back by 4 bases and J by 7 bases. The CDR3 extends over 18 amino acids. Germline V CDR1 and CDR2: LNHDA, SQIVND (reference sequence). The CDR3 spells CASSTLDRVEGVVQPQHF. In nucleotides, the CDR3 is TGTGCCAGTAGTACCTTAGACAGGGTTGAGGGCGTTGTCCAGCCCCAGCATTTT.

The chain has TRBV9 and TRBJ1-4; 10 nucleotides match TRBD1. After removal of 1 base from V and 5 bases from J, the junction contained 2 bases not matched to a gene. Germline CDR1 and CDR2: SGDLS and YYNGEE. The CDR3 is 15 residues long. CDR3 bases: TGTGCCAGCAGCGTATCGACAGGGGGCAATGAAAAACTGTTTTTT. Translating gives CASSVSTGGNEKLFF.

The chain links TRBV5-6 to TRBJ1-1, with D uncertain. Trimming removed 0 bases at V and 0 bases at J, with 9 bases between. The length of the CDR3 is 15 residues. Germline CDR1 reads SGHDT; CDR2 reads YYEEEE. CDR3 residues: CASSLEPLMNTEAFF. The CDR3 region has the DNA TGTGCCAGCAGCTTGGAACCGCTAATGAACACTGAAGCTTTCTTT.

CDR3 in DNA: TGTGCCAGCACCCGCGGGGAGAACACCGGGGAGCTGTTTTTT. Translated: CASTRGENTGELFF. V and J are TRBV6-5 and TRBJ2-2, with a weak D call TRBD2 (6 bases). CDR1 is MNHEY, CDR2 SVGAGI, per germline. The V end was cut by 7 bases, the J end by 1 base, with 10 bases between. CDR3 size: 14 residues.

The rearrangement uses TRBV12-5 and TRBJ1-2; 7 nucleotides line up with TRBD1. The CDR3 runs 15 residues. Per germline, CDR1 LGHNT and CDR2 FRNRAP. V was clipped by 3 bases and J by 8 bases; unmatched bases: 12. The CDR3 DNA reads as TGTGCTAGTGGTTTATCGCTGCGACAGGGTTTCGGCTACACCTTC. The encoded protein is CASGLSLRQGFGYTF. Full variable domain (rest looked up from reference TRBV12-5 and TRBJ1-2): DARVTQTPRHKVTEMGQEVTMRCQPILGHNTVFWYRQTMMQGLELLAYFRNRAPLDDSGMPKDRFSAEMPDATLATLKIQPSEPRDSAVYFCASGLSLRQGFGYTFGSGTRLTVV.

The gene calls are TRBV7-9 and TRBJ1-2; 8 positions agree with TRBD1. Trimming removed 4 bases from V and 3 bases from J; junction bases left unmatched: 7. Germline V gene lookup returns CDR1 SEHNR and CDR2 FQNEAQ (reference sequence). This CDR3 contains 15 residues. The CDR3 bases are TGTGCCAGCAGCTCACAGGGGGGAGCGGACTATGGCTACACCTTC. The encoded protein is CASSSQGGADYGYTF.

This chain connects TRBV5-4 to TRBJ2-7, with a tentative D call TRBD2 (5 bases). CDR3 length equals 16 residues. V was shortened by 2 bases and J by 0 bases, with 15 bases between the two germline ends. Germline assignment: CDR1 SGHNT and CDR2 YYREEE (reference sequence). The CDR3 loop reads CASSFRSGLSSYEQYF. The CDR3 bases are TGTGCCAGCAGCTTTCGGAGCGGACTGAGCTCCTACGAGCAGTACTTC.

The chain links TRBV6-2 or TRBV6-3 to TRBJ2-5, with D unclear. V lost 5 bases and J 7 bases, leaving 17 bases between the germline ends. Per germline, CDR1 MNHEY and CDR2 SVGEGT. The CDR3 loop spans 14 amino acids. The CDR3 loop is CASSTLTLMRTQYF. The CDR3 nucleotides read TGTGCCAGCAGTACCCTTACCCTGATGAGGACCCAGTACTTC.